This T cell receptor beta chain appears in the sequencing data of a study of vaccination and CD4 T cells after COVID-19. The CDR3 totals 13 residues. The V end was cut by 4 bases, the J end by 8 bases, with 14 bases between. Per germline, CDR1 MNHEY and CDR2 SVGAGI. Stated treatment: roughly ten-day PBMC culture with coronavirus spike peptide pools or control peptides (ViraFEST assay). At the Johns Hopkins FTIC core, DNA taken from cultured CD4+ T cells was sequenced by way of the Oncomine TCR Beta short-read assay. Using its own MiXCR run on the PCR reads, TCRdb lists one record per CDR3 protein. The data contain roughly 13,000 distinct CDR3 sequences, approximately 33% of them singletons. This clonotype was seen more than once but under ten times. Its antigen is unidentified.

This material consisted of CD4+ T cells from blood, cultured in vitro, taken after SARS-CoV-2 vaccination. The TCR comes from a human donor who had recovered from COVID-19. The chain recombines TRBV6-5 with TRBJ1-2; D uncertain. The CDR3 loop is CASSLTTMGGYTF. The CDR3 DNA follows: TGTGCCAGCAGTTTGACCACTATGGGGGGCTACACCTTC.